Here is one TCR beta chain with its context. The source of the sample is a study of blood T cell repertoires in COVID-19. Turning to the study itself: COVID-19 samples, acute and convalescent, were from the United States, Italy and Spain.

Those who participated ranged in age from about 18 to 89 years and resided in about 24 US areas. Allocation to cohorts depended on clinical history reported by the participants. Cohort 3 recovered donors had two negative PCRs, clearance, or symptom resolution. The CDR3 extends over 16 amino acids. CDR1 is MNHNS, CDR2 SASEGT, per germline. Trimming removed 2 bases at V and 3 bases at J, with 16 bases between. The data were produced by immunoSEQ multiplex PCR, yet TCRdb's version contains in-frame clones alone and is incomplete. The data contain 300,000 to 350,000 clones, 80% to 90% of them seen just once; the ten biggest clones take up 5%.

Sequenced: PBMCs or T cells enriched from blood (not recorded which). The TCR originated in a man aged 25 to 45 who had recovered from COVID-19. The gene calls are TRBV6-1 and TRBJ1-2; D might be TRBD1 (6 bases). The CDR3 bases are TGTGCCAGCAGTGAATCGGTCTGGACAGCTTACTATGGCTACACCTTC. It yields the protein CASSESVWTAYYGYTF.